The clone carrying this TCR beta chain was observed a handful of times. In the same sample, other DNA sequences code for this CDR3. Noted treatment: oral pan-JAK inhibitor, 5-10 mg twice daily. This specimen comes from a study of CD8+ T cells in alopecia areata. Trimming left V 4 bases short and J 0 bases short, with 10 bases between. The germline gives CDR1 SGHTA, CDR2 FQGNSA. CDR3 size: 15 residues. Following extraction, RNA underwent reverse transcription to cDNA, which served as the sequencing template. Some clones are missing from TCRdb's copy, which holds only in-frame ones; the method was immunoSEQ multiplex PCR. Of 150,000 to 250,000 clones listed, 55% to 75% are singletons.

The rearrangement links TRBV7-2 to TRBJ2-1; no firm D call. This clonotype was obtained from a human donor with alopecia areata. Source: CD4+ T cells sorted from blood, taken at week 24, from a patient treated with tofacitinib. The CDR3 sequence is CASSSRRSSYNEQFF. CDR3 nucleotides: TGTGCCAGCAGCTCGCGAAGGAGCTCCTACAATGAGCAGTTCTTC.